The rows below give T cell receptor beta chains drawn from one sample of a study of a mutant IDH1 vaccine in newly diagnosed glioma. Assay: immunoSEQ multiplex PCR; the TCRdb copy retains only in-frame clones and omits some. The repertoire holds about 34,000 clones, 60% to 85% seen once, with about 9.4% in the top ten. Sequencing was performed on peripheral blood mononuclear cells (PBMCs), taken from a glioma patient treated with radiotherapy, temozolomide or both. The receptor set was obtained from a man in his fifties or sixties with glioma. Some clones in this sample may be carry-over from other donors' samples. CDR3s include the opening cysteine and the closing phenylalanine or tryptophan. Each record gives: V gene, clone size, D gene, J gene, CDR3 protein, CDR3 DNA. D genes are given only for firm matches. Expanded clones are given a class, and other clones once, few, many or no size at all.

TRBV28,.,.,TRBJ2-7,CASSTGPRLYEQYF,TGTGCCAGCAGTACCGGACCTCGGCTATACGAGCAGTACTTC
TRBV6-1,.,.,TRBJ1-5,CASSERAEAQHF,TGTGCCAGCAGTGAGAGGGCTGAGGCCCAGCATTTT
TRBV2,.,.,TRBJ2-5,CAIIGGGKETQYF,TGTGCCATTATTGGGGGCGGGAAAGAGACCCAGTACTTC
TRBV29-1,.,TRBD2,TRBJ2-2,CSVRAWGGNTGELFF,TGCAGCGTCCGCGCGTGGGGGGGGAACACCGGGGAGCTGTTTTTT
TRBV6-5,.,.,TRBJ1-1,CASRAQGGTEAFF,TGTGCCAGCAGAGCGCAGGGCGGCACTGAAGCTTTCTTT
TRBV9,.,.,TRBJ2-5,CASSVGQQETQYF,TGTGCCAGCAGCGTGGGGCAACAAGAGACCCAGTACTTC
TRBV7-3,.,.,TRBJ2-1,CASRKGYSLGNEQFF,TGTGCCAGCAGAAAAGGGTATTCTCTTGGCAATGAGCAGTTCTTC
TRBV2,.,.,TRBJ2-7,CASSAGTGFYEQYF,TGTGCCAGCAGTGCAGGAACGGGATTCTACGAGCAGTACTTC
TRBV5-6,.,TRBD1,TRBJ1-1,CASSWGQDSAFF,TGTGCCAGCAGCTGGGGACAGGATTCGGCTTTCTTT
TRBV7-9,.,.,TRBJ1-1,CASSLMGGANTEAFF,TGTGCCAGCAGCTTAATGGGGGGAGCGAACACTGAAGCTTTCTTT
TRBV5-1,.,.,TRBJ2-1,CASSLGGGASYNERFF,TGCGCCAGCAGCTTGGGGGGCGGGGCCTCCTACAATGAGCGGTTCTTC
TRBV6-6,.,.,TRBJ2-5,CASSQNHGEETQYF,TGTGCCAGCAGTCAGAACCACGGCGAAGAGACCCAGTACTTC
TRBV2,once,.,TRBJ1-2,CASRGQTLNYGYTF,TGTGCCAGCAGAGGACAGACCCTTAACTATGGCTACACCTTC
TRBV6-6,.,.,TRBJ1-6,CASSQTESVSPLHF,TGTGCCAGCAGTCAGACAGAATCGGTATCACCCCTCCACTTT
TRBV5-1,.,TRBD2,TRBJ2-1,CASIPVAGYNEQFF,TGCGCCAGCATCCCCGTAGCGGGGTACAATGAGCAGTTCTTC
TRBV4-1,.,.,TRBJ1-3,CASSPGVAISSGNTIYF,TGCGCCAGCAGTCCCGGGGTCGCGATTTCCTCTGGAAACACCATATATTTT
TRBV5-6,few,.,TRBJ2-4,CASSLVGNIQYF,TGTGCCAGCAGCTTGGTGGGAAACATTCAGTACTTC
TRBV18,.,.,TRBJ2-5,CASSPFENRETQYF,TGTGCCAGCTCACCCTTTGAAAACAGGGAGACCCAGTACTTC
TRBV9,.,.,TRBJ1-6,CASSVDGAGTSNSPLHF,TGTGCCAGCAGCGTAGATGGGGCGGGGACGAGTAATTCACCCCTCCACTTT
TRBV19,.,TRBD1,TRBJ2-1,CASSGGNEQFF,TGTGCCAGTTCAGGGGGCAATGAGCAGTTCTTC
TRBV19,.,TRBD2,TRBJ2-4,CASSLGGRVPKNIQYF,TGTGCCAGTAGTCTTGGCGGGAGGGTTCCCAAAAACATTCAGTACTTC
TRBV6-6,.,.,TRBJ1-1,CASSYTLQGREAFF,TGTGCCAGCAGTTACACGCTACAGGGACGGGAAGCTTTCTTT
TRBV4-2,.,.,TRBJ1-4,CASSHPGVAGPNEKLFF,TGTGCCAGCAGCCACCCAGGCGTAGCAGGGCCTAATGAAAAACTGTTTTTT
TRBV11-3,.,TRBD1,TRBJ2-3,CASSWTDRVATDTQYF,TGTGCCAGCAGCTGGACCGACAGGGTGGCCACAGATACGCAGTATTTT
TRBV4-1,few,.,TRBJ1-1,CASSYSGRSGGGTEAFF,TGCGCCAGCAGTTATTCGGGACGGTCGGGTGGGGGCACTGAAGCTTTCTTT
TRBV5-6,once,.,TRBJ2-2,CASSRQRNGELFF,TGTGCCAGCAGCCGGCAGCGGAACGGGGAGCTGTTTTTT
TRBV7-2,.,.,TRBJ2-1,CASSSYVGISYNEQFF,TGTGCCAGCAGCTCCTACGTAGGGATCTCCTACAATGAGCAGTTCTTC
TRBV20-1,.,.,TRBJ2-4,CRWERENIQYF,TGCAGGTGGGAGAGGGAAAACATTCAGTACTTC